A single sample gave rise to the 24 T cell receptor beta chains below, sequenced in a study of blood T cell repertoires in COVID-19. Clones were read by immunoSEQ multiplex PCR, and TCRdb kept only the in-frame ones, dropping some. The sample has around 50,000 clones; about 72% are singletons. The sequencing sample was made of PBMCs or T cells enriched from blood (not recorded which). Receptors were obtained from a woman between 50 and 59 years old with acute COVID-19.

The sample holds a few counts of this clone. This rearrangement joins TRBV15 to TRBJ1-1, with D hard to call. Germline assignment: CDR1 LNHNV and CDR2 YYDKDF (reference sequence). The CDR3 extends over 14 amino acids. With 4 bases removed from V and 4 bases from J, the gap between germline ends came to 13 bases. The CDR3 DNA follows: TGTGCCACCAGCATGACTCTATACGGCACTGAAGCTTTCTTT. Translating gives CATSMTLYGTEAFF.

The V gene is TRBV7-2, the J gene TRBJ2-7; possible D gene TRBD2, 6 bases. CDR1 is SGHTA, CDR2 FQGNSA, per germline. Trimming cost V 2 bases and J 3 bases, with 11 bases left between them. The CDR3 is 14 amino acids. The CDR3 DNA follows: TGTGCCAGCAGCTTAATGCGGGGATACTACGAGCAGTACTTC. The encoded protein is CASSLMRGYYEQYF.

The rearrangement joins TRBV6-5 to TRBJ1-1; 8 bases agree with TRBD1. Trimming removed 7 bases from V and 5 bases from J; junction bases left unmatched: 6. The CDR3 extends over 13 amino acids. Germline V lookup: CDR1 MNHEY, CDR2 SVGAGI. The CDR3 is CASTLTGETEAFF. The DNA for the CDR3 is TGTGCCAGCACCCTGACAGGGGAGACTGAAGCTTTCTTT.

V usage is TRBV6-2 or TRBV6-3 and J usage is TRBJ2-1; TRBD1 aligns across 9 bases. This CDR3 is built from 14 residues. The V and J ends lost 6 bases and 6 bases, in that order; junction bases with no gene match: 6. Germline V gene data show CDR1 as MNHEY and CDR2 as SVGEGT. DNA of the CDR3: TGTGCCAGCAGCCCCTCGACAGGGGGCAATGAGCAGTTCTTC. It is translated as CASSPSTGGNEQFF.

CDR3 nucleotides: TGTGCCAGCAGCCCCGAGCAGGGGTGGGGGTATGGCTACACCTTC. Encoded protein: CASSPEQGWGYGYTF. The rearrangement joins TRBV5-6 to TRBJ1-2, with a tentative D call TRBD1 (6 bases). V shed 4 bases and J shed 5 bases, with 18 bases lying between them. The CDR3 contains 15 residues. Germline values: CDR1 SGHDT, CDR2 YYEEEE.

V usage is TRBV6-5 and J usage is TRBJ2-1, with 9 bases identical to TRBD1. V trimming: 6 bases; J trimming: 3 bases; junction bases outside the gene matches: 6. The germline V gene encodes CDR1 MNHEY and CDR2 SVGAGI. The CDR3 runs to 15 residues. CDR3 bases: TGTGCCAGCAGGTTCGGGACAGGGAACTACAATGAGCAGTTCTTC. This gives the protein CASRFGTGNYNEQFF.

This clone has only a few counts. The chain uses TRBV20-1 and TRBJ1-1; D not certain. CDR1 is DFQATT and CDR2 is SNEGSKA in the germline V gene (reference sequence). V shed 3 bases and J shed 4 bases, with 9 bases lying between them. The CDR3 is made up of 12 amino acids. The CDR3 nucleotides are TGCAGTGCTAGTGCAGGAGGCACTGAAGCTTTCTTT. This translates into CSASAGGTEAFF.

This clone is classed as medium-sized (0.01 to 0.1%). The same CDR3 is also encoded by other DNA sequences in this sample. The CDR3 DNA reads TGTGCCAGCAGCACTCTGGACAGGGGTAGCAATCAGCCCCAGCATTTT. It translates to CASSTLDRGSNQPQHF. The chain employs TRBV5-6 and TRBJ1-5, with 9 bases fitting TRBD1. CDR3 size: 16 residues. Germline trimming cut 4 bases from V and 0 bases from J; bases unmatched to any gene: 5. Germline V gene data show CDR1 as SGHDT and CDR2 as YYEEEE.

CDR3 loop: CASIKGGREAFF. For the CDR3, the DNA is TGTGCCAGCATCAAGGGAGGCCGAGAAGCTTTCTTT. The chain uses TRBV6-5 and TRBJ1-1; D remains unclear. CDR1 and CDR2 from the germline V gene are MNHEY and SVGAGI. The CDR3 extends over 12 amino acids. Trimming stripped 7 bases from V and 8 bases from J, with 14 bases between.

This clone has just one count. The chain employs TRBV6-7 and TRBJ2-7, with D possibly being TRBD1 (6 bases). TRBV6-7 is an open reading frame whose function is uncertain. The V gene lost 8 bases and the J gene lost 2 bases, with 16 bases spanning the gap. The CDR3 consists of 14 residues. The CDR3 loop reads CASQRDNGPYEQYF. CDR3 DNA sequence: TGTGCCAGCCAGAGGGACAATGGGCCCTACGAGCAGTACTTC.

This chain links TRBV10-3 with TRBJ1-6; D might be TRBD1 (5 bases). This CDR3 contains 15 residues. The V end lost 5 bases, the J end lost 7 bases, and 15 bases lay between the germline ends. Looked up from germline, CDR1 is ENHRY and CDR2 is SYGVKD. The CDR3 region is CAISKQAGLNSPLHF. CDR3 nucleotide sequence: TGTGCCATCAGTAAGCAGGCAGGGCTAAATTCACCCCTCCACTTT.

In this sample, this clone turned up a few times. The chain joins TRBV19 to TRBJ1-1; 11 nucleotides match TRBD1. The germline V gene has CDR1 LNHDA and CDR2 SQIVND (reference sequence). V lost 7 bases, J lost 5 bases, and 6 bases stayed unmatched. This CDR3 has 14 residues. CDR3 sequence (DNA): TGTGCCAGTACCCGGGACAGGGGGGGGACTGAAGCTTTCTTT. Translated: CASTRDRGGTEAFF.

The chain employs TRBV25-1 and TRBJ1-1; 12 nucleotides line up with TRBD1. CDR3 length: 15 amino acids. V was pared by 6 bases and J by 6 bases, with 8 bases of the junction left unmatched. In germline, CDR1 is MGHDK, CDR2 SYGVNS. The CDR3 reads CASREGDRGRAEAFF. CDR3 DNA sequence: TGTGCCAGCAGGGAGGGGGACAGGGGGCGAGCTGAAGCTTTCTTT. The variable domain in full, completed from reference TRBV25-1 and TRBJ1-1, reads EADIYQTPRYLVIGTGKKITLECSQTMGHDKMYWYQQDPGMELHLIHYSYGVNSTEKGDLSSESTVSRIRTEHFPLTLESARPSHTSQYLCASREGDRGRAEAFFGQGTRLTVV.

The chain combines TRBV11-2 with TRBJ1-2; the match to TRBD1 covers 9 bases. From germline, CDR1 is SGHAT and CDR2 FQNNGV. This CDR3 contains 14 residues. V lost 5 bases and J lost 8; bases outside the gene matches: 9. Here the CDR3 reads CASSLYRGPEGYTF. The CDR3 coding sequence is TGTGCCAGCAGCCTGTACAGGGGGCCGGAAGGCTACACCTTC.

CDR3 amino acids: CASSPQTGVSYGYTF. The DNA for the CDR3 is TGTGCCAGCAGCCCCCAGACAGGGGTAAGCTATGGCTACACCTTC. This chain links TRBV3-1 (or the pseudogene TRBV3-2) with TRBJ1-2; 8 bases match TRBD1. This CDR3 comprises 15 residues. Per the germline V gene, CDR1 is LGHDT and CDR2 is YNNKEL (reference sequence). V lost 4 bases, J lost 4 bases, and 8 bases stayed unmatched.

This chain joins TRBV5-1 and TRBJ2-1, with D maybe TRBD2 (6 bases). V dropped 3 bases and J dropped 5 bases, with 12 bases sitting between them. CDR1 and CDR2 from the germline V gene are SGHRS and YFSETQ. The CDR3 spans 14 residues. CDR3 residues: CASSSQTSNNEQFF. The DNA of the CDR3 is TGCGCCAGCAGCTCCCAAACTAGCAACAATGAGCAGTTCTTC.

The V and J genes are TRBV7-3 and TRBJ2-3; D is possibly TRBD1 (5 bases). The CDR3 contains 15 residues. Per the germline V gene, CDR1 is SGHTA and CDR2 is FQGTGA. Trimming stripped 4 bases from V and 3 bases from J, with 14 bases between. CDR3 protein: CASSSTGGPTDTQYF. The CDR3 coding sequence is TGTGCCAGCAGCTCCACAGGCGGACCGACAGATACGCAGTATTTT.

This chain connects TRBV29-1 to TRBJ2-1; no clear D gene. Germline V gene data show CDR1 as SQVTM and CDR2 as ANQGSEA. The V end was cut by 3 bases, the J end by 0 bases, with 6 bases between. This CDR3 contains 13 residues. The CDR3 sequence: CSVESLSYNEQFF. In DNA, the CDR3 is TGCAGCGTTGAGAGTCTCTCCTACAATGAGCAGTTCTTC.

The count of this clone is one. The rearrangement links TRBV9 to TRBJ2-3, with TRBD2 identical over 8 bases. Per the germline V gene, CDR1 is SGDLS and CDR2 is YYNGEE. This CDR3 contains 15 residues. With 2 bases clipped from V and 0 bases from J, the junction kept 2 bases outside the gene matches. The CDR3 DNA sequence: TGTGCCAGCAGCGTGAGCGGGGGCAGCACAGATACGCAGTATTTT. This codes for CASSVSGGSTDTQYF.

The genes are TRBV3-1 (or the pseudogene TRBV3-2) and TRBJ1-1, with 8 bases identical to TRBD1. V trimming: 6 bases; J trimming: 2 bases; junction bases outside the gene matches: 8. The germline V gene encodes CDR1 LGHDT and CDR2 YNNKEL (reference sequence). CDR3 size: 15 residues. The CDR3 DNA reads TGTGCCAGCAGGTTTGGACAGGGAGATAACACTGAAGCTTTCTTT. As protein: CASRFGQGDNTEAFF.

The CDR3 protein is CASSLGGGNTGELFF. The CDR3 bases are TGTGCCAGCAGCTTAGGCGGGGGGAACACCGGGGAGCTGTTTTTT. This chain joins TRBV11-2 and TRBJ2-2; 7 nucleotides align to TRBD2. Per the germline V gene, CDR1 is SGHAT and CDR2 is FQNNGV. This CDR3 contains 15 residues. With V trimmed by 1 base and J by 1 base, 0 bases remained unmatched.

The genes are TRBV12-3 or TRBV12-4 and TRBJ1-1; TRBD1 might be the D (5 bases). The length of the CDR3 is 13 residues. V was cut by 6 bases and J by 4 bases, with 12 bases left in between. CDR3 amino acids: CASSRPGGTEAFF. The CDR3 nucleotides read TGTGCCAGCAGCCGGCCCGGGGGCACTGAAGCTTTCTTT.

This chain joins TRBV12-3 or TRBV12-4 and TRBJ2-1; D is possibly TRBD1 (5 bases). V was pared by 6 bases and J by 13 bases, with 19 bases between. CDR3 length: 13 residues. This CDR3 reads CASSSGHVLAQFF. DNA of the CDR3: TGTGCCAGCAGCTCTGGACACGTCCTTGCTCAGTTCTTC.

The rearrangement joins TRBV9 to TRBJ2-2; tentative D call: TRBD2 (6 bases). The germline gives CDR1 SGDLS, CDR2 YYNGEE. The CDR3 is made up of 14 amino acids. V dropped 4 bases and J dropped 7 bases, with 14 bases sitting between them. CDR3 DNA sequence: TGTGCCAGCAGCTTACCTCAGGGAGGCGGGGAGCTGTTTTTT. Its translation is CASSLPQGGGELFF.